The rows below give T cell receptor beta chains drawn from one sample of a study of technical replicates of blood from several donors. Some clones are missing from TCRdb's copy, which holds only in-frame ones; the method was immunoSEQ multiplex PCR. Of approximately 70,000 clones listed, approximately 96% are singletons. The source material was T cells isolated from PBMCs. These receptors were obtained from a human donor in good health. Both conserved end residues are part of each CDR3.

v_gene: TRBV29-1
CDR3aa: CSAMTGTSEQYF

v_gene: TRBV10-2
CDR3aa: CASSDLISQSQETQYF

v_gene: TRBV7-9
CDR3aa: CASSSTLTSYEQFF

v_gene: TRBV5-1
CDR3aa: CASSPSLTGLVQREQFF

v_gene: TRBV10-1
CDR3aa: CASSEAGGIYEQYF

v_gene: TRBV14
CDR3aa: CASSRQENTEAFF

v_gene: TRBV2
CDR3aa: CASRGRSFYGYTF

v_gene: TRBV4-1
CDR3aa: CASSQDPLFPGYTF

v_gene: TRBV6-5
CDR3aa: CASRRRRMNTEAFF

v_gene: TRBV30
CDR3aa: CAWSRTGMNTEAFF

v_gene: TRBV6-5
CDR3aa: CASSYLGRGKTDTQYF

v_gene: TRBV27
CDR3aa: CASSLSRGNYGYTF

v_gene: TRBV29-1
CDR3aa: CSVEARGDRADEQYF

v_gene: TRBV5-1
CDR3aa: CASSWSGTGRSDTQYF

v_gene: TRBV5-1
CDR3aa: CASSPQKLIGANEQFF

v_gene: TRBV9
CDR3aa: CASSAGTVYANEQYF

v_gene: TRBV9
CDR3aa: CASSVDGHETYNEQFF

v_gene: TRBV29-1
CDR3aa: CSVEDQASGETQYF

v_gene: TRBV5-1
CDR3aa: CASSLRIGRITSGANVLTF

v_gene: TRBV19
CDR3aa: CASSIGLGEKETQYF

v_gene: TRBV15
CDR3aa: CATSSQQIAGETQYF

v_gene: TRBV7-7
CDR3aa: CASSKQTGYPGELFF

v_gene: TRBV5-4
CDR3aa: CASRPTTGTSYEQYF

v_gene: TRBV6-1
CDR3aa: CASSGQVNQPQHF

v_gene: TRBV29-1
CDR3aa: CSVVREAMPGYTF

v_gene: TRBV6-5
CDR3aa: CARGGAHYGYTF

v_gene: TRBV9
CDR3aa: CASSVGTSGQETQYF

v_gene: TRBV4-1
CDR3aa: CASSQEQGNYEQYF

v_gene: TRBV7-4
CDR3aa: CASSLSRDRGQLGYNEQFF

v_gene: TRBV7-3
CDR3aa: CASSLQGTSGYNEQFF

v_gene: TRBV19
CDR3aa: CASSIDQGSNQPQHF

v_gene: TRBV7-2
CDR3aa: CASSLLDRRFAYSNQPQHF

v_gene: TRBV11-3
CDR3aa: CASSFQLAGGTETQYF

v_gene: TRBV10-3
CDR3aa: CAISDEEETQYF

v_gene: TRBV28
CDR3aa: CASSPAGGQIEAAFF

v_gene: TRBV7-9
CDR3aa: CASSPGQGMSDTEAFF

v_gene: TRBV28
CDR3aa: CASRLHRGEQYF

v_gene: TRBV6-5
CDR3aa: CASSYSRGSSEAFF

v_gene: TRBV9
CDR3aa: CASSGRQGLTQYF

v_gene: TRBV5-1
CDR3aa: CASSLEGLGNTIYF

v_gene: TRBV27
CDR3aa: CASSMRGQGYEQYF

v_gene: TRBV29-1
CDR3aa: CSVEGLAGVSEQFF

v_gene: TRBV28
CDR3aa: CASSSGQLNTEAFF

v_gene: TRBV11-2
CDR3aa: CASSLGAGNTGELFF

v_gene: TRBV4-1
CDR3aa: CASSQPQGSANSPLHF

v_gene: TRBV2
CDR3aa: CASSEEWTGDGYTF

v_gene: TRBV11-2
CDR3aa: CASGTGGAAIQETQYF

v_gene: TRBV9
CDR3aa: CASTPMEDYGYTF

v_gene: TRBV30
CDR3aa: CACPGLAGVGDEQFF

v_gene: TRBV6-5
CDR3aa: CASRLTLNYGYTF

v_gene: TRBV5-1
CDR3aa: CASSIVSGSFDEQYF

v_gene: TRBV11-2
CDR3aa: CASSLDYPDTQYF

v_gene: TRBV27
CDR3aa: CASRTWGLGSYEQYF

v_gene: TRBV27
CDR3aa: CASSLSSNNYGYTF

v_gene: TRBV19
CDR3aa: CASSTDRVGRAQHF

v_gene: TRBV6-1
CDR3aa: CASSRTGGLNTEAFF

v_gene: TRBV6-5
CDR3aa: CASSYAQGQDTQYF

v_gene: TRBV12-5
CDR3aa: CASGLRGGVTEAFF